This TCR beta chain was sequenced in a study of T cell responses to AZD1222 COVID-19 vaccine. Clones were sequenced by immunoSEQ multiplex PCR, and TCRdb holds only the in-frame ones, with some missing. Seen here are approximately 75,000 clones, more than 75% observed once, and the top ten hold roughly 18%. V was cut by 2 bases and J by 6 bases, with 10 bases left in between. Germline V lookup: CDR1 KGHSY, CDR2 FQNENV. The CDR3 consists of 13 residues. The chain carries TRBV16 and TRBJ1-2; D perhaps matches TRBD1 (5 bases). The clonotype comes from an adult who received the AZD1222 COVID-19 vaccine. The sample here was peripheral blood, taken 28 days after the second AZD1222 dose. CDR3 nucleotide sequence: TGTGCCAGCAGCCAACTTCCAGGGAATGGCTACACCTTC. This translates into CASSQLPGNGYTF.